This is a list of T cell receptor beta chains from one sample in a study of blood T cell repertoires in COVID-19. The table came from immunoSEQ multiplex PCR; TCRdb's copy has only in-frame clones and leaves some out. The data contain over 300,000 clones, around 87% of them seen just once; the ten biggest clones take up approximately 7%. Sequencing was carried out using peripheral blood. The receptors were sampled from a man younger than 35 with active or convalescent COVID-19. The CDR3 runs from the conserved cysteine through the conserved F or W. D genes are given only for firm matches. Size values are once, few and many counts, or a class for expanded clones, and some rows have none.

>TRBJ1-1|NA|TRBD1|TRBV10-3
TGTGCCATCAGCGATACAGGGGCAATGAACACTGAAGCTTTCTTT
CAISDTGAMNTEAFF
>TRBJ2-7|NA|NA|TRBV27
TGTGCCAGCAGTTCGAGCGGGACATACTACGAGCAGTACTTC
CASSSSGTYYEQYF
>TRBJ2-1|NA|TRBD2|TRBV11-2
TGTGCCAGCAGCTTAGCGAGGACTAGCGGTGAGCAGTTCTTC
CASSLARTSGEQFF
>TRBJ1-5|NA|NA|TRBV7-8
TGTGCCAGCAGCTTAGTTAGAGCATCCAATCAGCCCCAGCATTTT
CASSLVRASNQPQHF
>TRBJ1-5|NA|TRBD1|TRBV28
TGTGCCAGCAGTTCGACAGGGGGAAGCAATCAGCCCCAGCATTTT
CASSSTGGSNQPQHF
>TRBJ2-3|NA|NA|TRBV11-2
TGTGCCAGCAGCCTCGGGGGGCTCGCAGATACGCAGTATTTT
CASSLGGLADTQYF
>TRBJ1-1|NA|NA|TRBV7-2
TGTGCCAGCAGCACAGGGAACACTGAAGCTTTCTTT
CASSTGNTEAFF
>TRBJ2-7|NA|TRBD2|TRBV6-2/TRBV6-3
TGTGCCAGCAGTAGAGAAGCGGGGGGTTCCTACGAGCAGTACTTC
CASSREAGGSYEQYF
>TRBJ2-1|NA|TRBD2|TRBV24-1
TGTGCCACCAGTGATTGGGGCACTAGCGGGAGTGCGGGGTACAATGAGCAGTTCTTC
CATSDWGTSGSAGYNEQFF
>TRBJ1-1|NA|NA|TRBV6-5
TGTGCCAGCAGGGGAGTGAACACTGAAGCTTTCTTT
CASRGVNTEAFF
>TRBJ2-3|NA|TRBD2|TRBV4-2
TGTGCCAGCAGCCAAGTGGCTAGCGGGAGGGATACGCAGTATTTT
CASSQVASGRDTQYF
>TRBJ2-1|NA|TRBD2|TRBV7-9
TGTGCCAGCAGCCAAATAGCGGGGGAAAATGAGCAGTTCTTC
CASSQIAGENEQFF
>TRBJ1-4|NA|NA|TRBV9
TGTGCCAGCAGCCCCGAGGGGGTGACTAATGAAAAACTGTTTTTT
CASSPEGVTNEKLFF
>TRBJ2-7|NA|NA|TRBV9
TGTGCCAGCGGACAGTCTTCCTACGAGCAGTACTTC
CASGQSSYEQYF
>TRBJ1-4|few|NA|TRBV19
TGTGCCAGTTCTCAGGCTAATGAAAAACTGTTTTTT
CASSQANEKLFF
>TRBJ2-2|NA|TRBD2|TRBV27
TGTGCCAGCAGTATCGCTCCTAGCGGCGCGAACACCGGGGAGCTGTTTTTT
CASSIAPSGANTGELFF
>TRBJ1-1|NA|TRBD1|TRBV28
TGTGCCAGCCGCGGGTCGGACAGGAGGAACACTGAAGCTTTCTTT
CASRGSDRRNTEAFF
>TRBJ2-5|NA|NA|TRBV19
TGTGCCAGTAGTTCGGGGGGCCCGGAGACCCAGTACTTC
CASSSGGPETQYF
>TRBJ2-7|once|NA|TRBV4-3
TGCGCCAGCAGCCAAGTAGGAGGGCCGAGCTCCTACGAGCAGTACTTC
CASSQVGGPSSYEQYF
>TRBJ2-1|NA|TRBD2|TRBV7-3
TGTGCCAGCAGCCTAGCGGGAGTATACAATGAGCAGTTCTTC
CASSLAGVYNEQFF
>TRBJ2-1|NA|TRBD2|TRBV4-2
TGTGCCAGCAGAAAGGGGAGTGGCGGGGGGGCGTCGCAGTTCTTC
CASRKGSGGGASQFF
>TRBJ2-7|once|NA|TRBV27
TGTGCCAGCAGTTTAGGTCGGGGTTACTACGAGCAGTACTTC
CASSLGRGYYEQYF